The present entry profiles one T cell receptor beta chain with its context. What this receptor recognizes is not known. The CDR3 end shows no conserved phenylalanine or tryptophan, and so a read error is likely. The DNA is omitted, as the CDR3 cannot be located on it reliably, and the CDR3 follows TCRdb's listing. Library preparation used multiplex PCR. Sequencing instrument: Illumina HiSeq 4000. iRepertoire HTBI primers and Arm-PCR amplification of CDR3 regions were used to construct TCR beta libraries. Before sequencing, the PCR products underwent gel purification. Under the source paper's analysis protocol: Gene usage analysis of CDR3 amino acid clonotypes relied on the 60 or so TRBV and around 13 TRBJ segments identified across samples. COPE and FqMerger were used to merge filtered high-quality paired reads into contigs. BLAST was used to align contigs to the IMGT TRBV, TRBD and TRBJ reference genes, and CDR3 was defined following IMGT. Any clonotype with a frequency above 0.1% was counted as a highly expanded clone. Repertoire diversity was measured by Shannon entropy, and V-J evenness by the Gini coefficient. Clonotypes shared by more than one individual were considered public. TCRdb ran its own pipeline on the public reads, namely fastp trimming at Q25 and MiXCR clone calling, and kept in-frame beta chains. Identical CDR3 proteins give one entry, which carries the most common genes and DNA. TCRdb, rather than the study authors, made the V and J calls. The sample data list 320,000 or so distinct CDR3 sequences, and 15% to 20% of these were observed just once. The top ten clonotypes cover roughly 35% of the sample.

In the paper's terms, the time point label means: newly diagnosed GD, antithyroid drugs for less than 3 months. For both TCR sequencing and RNA sequencing, RNA was extracted from PBMCs in TRIzol. Graves' disease was diagnosed according to American Thyroid Association guidelines. Recruitment of patients was carried out at an endocrinology department in Xi'an, China. From each patient, about 9 milliliters of peripheral blood was collected into an EDTA anticoagulant tube. Ficoll Paque Plus density gradient separation was used to isolate PBMCs, and no additional T cell sorting was done. An Agilent 2100 Bioanalyzer and agarose gel were used to check RNA quality, while a NanoDrop 2000 measured RNA concentration. This entry is derived from a study of regulatory T cells in long-lasting Graves disease (dated by TCRdb to about 2021). Study-wide context: Patients with newly diagnosed Graves' disease had been on antithyroid drugs for under 3 months. This study used TCR sequencing and RNA sequencing of peripheral blood to compare persistent Graves' disease patients against newly diagnosed Graves' disease patients. The study took place in China and was registered as a clinical trial. A total of 33 samples underwent TCR sequencing, from some 13 patients with persistent Graves' disease and 20 or so patients with newly diagnosed Graves' disease. Overall results and qualifications from the work: The study examined only peripheral blood because the primary lesion, thyroid tissue, could not be accessed. The authors noted that the small sample size was a limitation that may lower accuracy. More public clonotypes were shared among persistent patients (around 3,000) than among newly diagnosed patients (over 900). Preferential use of TRBV28, TRBJ1-2 and TRBJ2-5 was observed in persistent disease, whereas TRBV20-1 and TRBJ2-1 were favored in newly diagnosed disease. Sequencing and analysis were restricted to the TCR beta chain. Persistent Graves' disease patients showed lower TCR Shannon entropy and fewer highly expanded clones than newly diagnosed patients, suggesting clonal expansion.

CDR1 SGHRS and CDR2 YFSETQ were looked up in the germline V gene. The CDR3 has 14 amino acids, counting both end residues. The receptor comes from a female donor with Graves disease. Recombination connected TRBV5-1 to TRBJ2-7; the table calls TRBD1, which could not be checked here. The sample was peripheral blood mononuclear cells (PBMCs), taken at new diagnosis, from a patient treated with antithyroid drugs. The CDR3 is CASSRTAGAYEQSL.